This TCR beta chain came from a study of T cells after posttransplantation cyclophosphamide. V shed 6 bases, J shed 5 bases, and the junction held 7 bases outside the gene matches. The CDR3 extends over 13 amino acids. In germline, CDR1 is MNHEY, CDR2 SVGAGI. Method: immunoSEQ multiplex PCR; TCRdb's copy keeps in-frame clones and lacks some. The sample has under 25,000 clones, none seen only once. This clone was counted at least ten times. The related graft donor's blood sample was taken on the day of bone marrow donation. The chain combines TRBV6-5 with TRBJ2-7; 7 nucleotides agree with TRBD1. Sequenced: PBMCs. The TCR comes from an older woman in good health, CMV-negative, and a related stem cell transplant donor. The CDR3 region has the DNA TGTGCCAGCAGCCGAAGACAGGGTAACGAGCAGTACTTC. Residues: CASSRRQGNEQYF.